The TCR beta chain described here comes from a study of blood T cell repertoires in COVID-19. Libraries were prepared by immunoSEQ multiplex PCR; TCRdb keeps only in-frame clonotypes and omits some of them. In the table there are under 450,000 clones, about 91% of which are singletons. The sequence came from a woman aged 40 to 55 with COVID-19, enrolled during active disease. Sequenced: peripheral blood.

In DNA, the CDR3 is TGCAGCGTTGAAGGGGGGAGGACCAGAGGGTACAATGAGCAGTTCTTC. It yields the protein CSVEGGRTRGYNEQFF. V is TRBV29-1 and J is TRBJ2-1; D might be TRBD2 (6 bases). This CDR3 comprises 16 residues. Germline V gene data show CDR1 as SQVTM and CDR2 as ANQGSEA. The ends were cut back, 1 base at V and 4 bases at J, with 17 bases in the middle.